Listed here is a single TCR beta chain. No antigen is known for it. This record belongs to a study of CD8+ T cells in alopecia areata. In the study overall: In an open-label trial, patients got 5 to 10 mg tofacitinib twice daily. A 6-month period off drug followed tofacitinib, which lasted 6 to 18 months. Regarding the study as a whole: Clarity of TCR sharing across patients fell short of that in mice, possibly HLA-related.

Extraction of RNA preceded its reverse transcription into cDNA, which served as the sequencing template. TCRdb keeps only in-frame clones here, not all; method: immunoSEQ multiplex PCR. This sample has 140,000 to 150,000 clones, with roughly 64% found just once. This receptor was identified in a human donor with alopecia areata. Sequencing used CD4+ T cells sorted from blood, obtained at week 0.

In nucleotides, the CDR3 is TGTGCCAGCAGCTTCGCAGGGAGTTCCCACGAGCAGTACTTC. Translation gives CASSFAGSSHEQYF. The gene calls are TRBV7-9 and TRBJ2-7, with D tentatively TRBD1 or TRBD2 (5 bases each). Trimming removed 3 bases at V and 5 bases at J, with 14 bases between. Looked up from germline, CDR1 is SEHNR and CDR2 is FQNEAQ (reference sequence). The length of the CDR3 is 14 residues.